This T cell receptor beta chain is from a study of CD8+CD57+ T cells in acquired aplastic anemia. Study in general: DNA recovered from sorted CD4+ and CD8+ cells had a mean of approximately 3.2 ug.

Patients chosen for sequencing had CD8+CD57+ cells that had expanded, as shown by flow cytometry. Genomic DNA acted as the template from which TCR beta VDJ combination and CDR3 sequence profiling were carried out. One entry per CDR3 protein, called by TCRdb with MiXCR from the reads. The data contain around 180,000 distinct CDR3 sequences, almost 50% of them seen just once; the ten biggest clones take up 10% to 15%. The J segment lost 9 bases and the V segment lost 7 bases, leaving 11 bases of the junction unmatched. Germline-derived CDR1 and CDR2 are MNHNS and SASEGT. This CDR3 region has 13 residues.

This chain connects TRBV6-1 to TRBJ1-1; 7 bases map to TRBD1. This clonotype was sampled from a human donor with aplastic anemia. The specimen was sorted CD4+, CD8+, or CD8+CD57+ T cells (not recorded which) from PBMCs. This chain's CDR3 is CASNLWGDSKAFF. In DNA form, the CDR3 reads TGTGCCAGCAACCTGTGGGGGGACAGTAAAGCTTTCTTT.